This TCR beta chain is from a study of blood T cell repertoires in COVID-19. The germline gives CDR1 SGHRS, CDR2 YFSETQ. The length of the CDR3 is 12 residues. The V end lost 4 bases, the J end lost 10 bases, and 15 bases lay between the germline ends. Produced via immunoSEQ multiplex PCR; TCRdb's table is partial and in-frame only. Of about 120,000 clones in the sample, 75% to 90% were seen once. The sequence derives from a woman aged 40 to 50 with acute or convalescent COVID-19. This chain uses TRBV5-1 with TRBJ2-7; D is ambiguous. Sequencing used peripheral blood. CDR3 DNA: TGCGCCAGCAGCCTCCCGGCGCAGGTCCAGTACTTC. Translated, it gives CASSLPAQVQYF.